These 5 T cell receptor beta chains originate from one sample sequenced in a study of blood T cell repertoires in COVID-19. Clones were read by immunoSEQ multiplex PCR, and TCRdb kept only the in-frame ones, dropping some. The sample has fewer than 650,000 clones; roughly 91% are singletons. Sequencing was carried out using peripheral blood. Receptors were obtained from a woman aged 45 to 65 with COVID-19, enrolled during active disease.

The sample holds a few counts of this clone. V is TRBV5-6 and J is TRBJ2-3, with 8 nucleotides matching TRBD1. This CDR3 is 14 amino acids long. The germline V gene has CDR1 SGHDT and CDR2 YYEEEE. The ends lost 1 base at V and 6 bases at J; junction bases unmatched: 4. CDR3 loop: CASSLLDRADTQYF. CDR3 bases: TGTGCCAGCAGCTTGCTGGACAGGGCGGATACGCAGTATTTT.

V gene TRBV21-1 combines with J gene TRBJ1-5; TRBD1, the table's D call, lacks a check against the DNA. TRBV21-1 has pseudogene status. The CDR3 totals 13 residues. The DNA for the CDR3 is TGTGCCACCCAGAGGTCCAAAACAGGTCCCCTACATTTT. Encoded protein: CATQRSKTGPLHF.

This chain uses TRBV11-3 with TRBJ1-6; D is perhaps TRBD1 (6 bases). The CDR3 is 13 residues long. Germline loops: CDR1 SGHNT, CDR2 YENEEA. Trimming removed 8 bases at V and 7 bases at J, with 12 bases between. CDR3 amino acids: CASSRGGNSPLHF. DNA for the CDR3: TGTGCCAGCTCGAGGGGGGGGAATTCACCCCTCCACTTT.

The chain couples TRBV9 to TRBJ2-2, with D unresolved. CDR3 size: 16 residues. Germline assignment: CDR1 SGDLS and CDR2 YYNGEE. V was clipped by 3 bases and J by 1 base, with 13 bases between them. CDR3 protein: CASSAAPTENTGELFF. DNA for the CDR3: TGTGCCAGCAGCGCCGCACCGACTGAGAACACCGGGGAGCTGTTTTTT.

The rearrangement joins TRBV9 to TRBJ2-3; TRBD1 might be the D (5 bases). The CDR3 spans 13 residues. V shed 3 bases and J shed 4 bases, with 9 bases lying between them. In germline, CDR1 is SGDLS, CDR2 YYNGEE. The CDR3 loop is CASSGGYPDTQYF. The CDR3 DNA sequence: TGTGCCAGCAGCGGGGGCTACCCAGATACGCAGTATTTT.